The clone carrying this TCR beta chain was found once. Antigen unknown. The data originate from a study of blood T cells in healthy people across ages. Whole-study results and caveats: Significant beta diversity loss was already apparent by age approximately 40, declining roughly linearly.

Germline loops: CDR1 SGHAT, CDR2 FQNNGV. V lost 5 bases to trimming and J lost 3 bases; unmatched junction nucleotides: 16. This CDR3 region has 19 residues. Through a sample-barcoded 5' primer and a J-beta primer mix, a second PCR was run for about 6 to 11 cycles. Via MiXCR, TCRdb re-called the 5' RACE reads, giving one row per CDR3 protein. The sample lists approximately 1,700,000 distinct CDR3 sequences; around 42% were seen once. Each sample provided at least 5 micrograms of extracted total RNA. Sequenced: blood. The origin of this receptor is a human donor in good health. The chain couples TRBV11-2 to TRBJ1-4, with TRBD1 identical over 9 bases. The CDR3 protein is CASSPGTGIDASPNEKLFF. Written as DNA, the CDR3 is TGTGCCAGCAGCCCCGGGACAGGGATCGATGCATCGCCTAATGAAAAACTGTTTTTT.